These T cell receptor beta chains were read from a single sample in a study of T cells after yellow fever vaccination. TCRdb reanalysed the 5' RACE reads using MiXCR and keeps one entry per CDR3 protein. The data contain about 360,000 distinct CDR3 sequences, under 7.5% of them seen just once; the ten biggest clones take up approximately 15%. This sample comprised PBMCs, obtained 5 days after the yellow fever booster vaccination. The receptors derive from a man aged 30-40 years who received the YFV17D yellow fever vaccine. The CDR3 runs from the conserved cysteine through the conserved F or W. A D gene is named only where the DNA matches it firmly. A clone size is listed for some rows: how often the clone was seen (once, few, many), or a class if it is expanded.

D gene	V gene	clone size	J gene	CDR3 DNA	CDR3 protein
.	TRBV7-2	.	TRBJ2-7	TGTGCCAGCACCTCTTTCGGGCCCCACGAGCAGTACTTC	CASTSFGPHEQYF
.	TRBV29-1	many	TRBJ2-1	TGCAGCTCCGGACGGACAGACCCTCCCAATGAGCAGTTCTTC	CSSGRTDPPNEQFF
TRBD2	TRBV7-2	few	TRBJ2-3	TGTGCCAGCAGTTTTTCCGGGACTAGAAGCACAGATACGCAGTATTTT	CASSFSGTRSTDTQYF
.	TRBV12-3/TRBV12-4	many	TRBJ1-5	TGTGCCAGCAGTTTAGGTCCAGATAGCAATCAGCCCCAGCATTTT	CASSLGPDSNQPQHF
.	TRBV7-9	.	TRBJ2-5	TGTGCCAGCAGCTTCGGGATATGGGAGACCCAGTACTTC	CASSFGIWETQYF
TRBD2	TRBV18	.	TRBJ2-2	TGTGCCAGCTCACCGCGGGGGATAAACACCGGGGAGCTGTTTTTT	CASSPRGINTGELFF
.	TRBV20-1	few	TRBJ2-5	TGCAGTGCTAGAGGCAGGAAGCAAGAGACCCAGTACTTC	CSARGRKQETQYF
.	TRBV9	few	TRBJ2-7	TGTGCCAGCAGCGATAGTGCCCTAGCAGGCGAGCAGTACTTC	CASSDSALAGEQYF
.	TRBV10-3	.	TRBJ2-5	TGTGCCATCAGTGAGTCGAAGACAGGAGGAGAGACCCAGTACTTC	CAISESKTGGETQYF
TRBD2	TRBV12-3/TRBV12-4	many	TRBJ2-1	TGTGCCAGCAGCCCTAGCGGGAGTGAGCAGTTCTTC	CASSPSGSEQFF
.	TRBV4-3	few	TRBJ2-2	TGCGCCAGCAGCCAAGAGTTGCCAAGGGTATCCGGGGAGCTGTTTTTT	CASSQELPRVSGELFF
.	TRBV20-1	.	TRBJ2-1	TGCAGTGCTAGAGATAGCCAGGTGTCCTACAATGAGCAGTTCTTC	CSARDSQVSYNEQFF
.	TRBV23-1	many	TRBJ2-7	TGCGCCAGCAGTCAATGGCACGGCACCTACGAGCAGTACTTC	CASSQWHGTYEQYF
TRBD1	TRBV6-2/TRBV6-3	many	TRBJ1-1	TGTGCCAGCAGTCCGGGACAGGGGGCTGGTGGCACTGAAGCTTTCTTT	CASSPGQGAGGTEAFF